What follows are 29 T cell receptor beta chains derived from one specimen sequenced in a study of T cell repertoires in cytomegalovirus infection. One entry per CDR3 protein results from TCRdb running MiXCR on the reads. The data hold more than 200,000 distinct CDR3 sequences, with roughly 10% observed a single time. Material: PBMCs. These receptors all stem from a human donor in good health (CMV status not recorded). Some clones in this sample may be carry-over from other donors' samples.

The table lists this clonotype with many counts. The gene calls are TRBV7-2 and TRBJ2-6; the D call may be TRBD1 or TRBD2 (5 bases each). The CDR3 is 17 amino acids. V was shortened by 5 bases and J by 0 bases, with 14 bases between the two germline ends. Germline V gene sequence: CDR1 SGHTA, CDR2 FQGNSA. The CDR3: CASSATGTTSGANVLTF. The DNA of the CDR3 is TGTGCCAGCAGCGCGACCGGGACCACCTCTGGGGCCAACGTCCTGACTTTC.

This clonotype has at least ten counts. The chain couples TRBV7-8 to TRBJ1-1, with D uncertain. Germline V gene data show CDR1 as SGHVS and CDR2 as FQNEAQ. The V gene lost 2 bases and the J gene lost 7 bases, with 14 bases spanning the gap. The CDR3 consists of 14 residues. The DNA of the CDR3 is TGTGCCAGCAGCTTAAAAGGGTCGGTACTTGAAGCTTTCTTT. It is translated as CASSLKGSVLEAFF.

This clonotype was seen ten or more times. The J gene is TRBJ1-5, the V gene TRBV2; D call uncertain. The V end lost 7 bases, the J end lost 1 base, and 8 bases lay between the germline ends. The CDR3 is made up of 13 amino acids. Germline CDR1 is SNHLY and CDR2 is FYNNEI. For the CDR3, the DNA is TGTGCCAGCACTGGTATGAGCAATCAGCCCCAGCATTTT. Translation: CASTGMSNQPQHF.

The genes are TRBV6-6 and TRBJ2-7, with D possibly matching TRBD2 (6 bases). In germline, CDR1 is MNHNY, CDR2 SVGAGI (reference sequence). The CDR3 is 15 residues long. V gave up 0 bases and J gave up 0 bases, with 9 bases separating them. This CDR3 is CASSYSSGGSYEQYF. DNA for the CDR3: TGTGCCAGCAGTTACTCTTCCGGGGGCTCCTACGAGCAGTACTTC.

The chain carries TRBV6-8 and TRBJ1-2; D is undetermined. The CDR3 extends over 14 amino acids. CDR1 is MNHGY, CDR2 SAAAGT, per germline. The V and J ends lost 5 bases and 2 bases respectively, with 12 bases between them. CDR3 nucleotides: TGTGCCAGCAGTGACGGAACCGCGAACTATGGCTACACCTTC. Encoded protein: CASSDGTANYGYTF.

Ten or more counts support this clonotype. The rearrangement joins TRBV7-2 to TRBJ2-4; D not certain. CDR1 and CDR2 (germline): SGHTA, FQGNSA. V was clipped by 1 base and J by 4 bases, with 2 bases between them. This CDR3 is 12 amino acids long. Written as DNA, the CDR3 is TGTGCCAGCAGCTTAGAGAAAAACATTCAGTACTTC. Translating gives CASSLEKNIQYF.

This clonotype was found many times. The rearrangement joins TRBV7-3 to TRBJ2-1; D is uncertain. With 0 bases removed from V and 6 bases from J, the gap between germline ends came to 12 bases. Germline assignment: CDR1 SGHTA and CDR2 FQGTGA. The CDR3 spans 15 residues. CDR3: CASSLTKTGTNEQFF. DNA of the CDR3: TGTGCCAGCAGCTTAACGAAGACCGGCACCAATGAGCAGTTCTTC.

This clonotype was seen at least ten times. The rearrangement uses TRBV7-2 and TRBJ2-2, with no clear D. Trimming left V 1 base short and J 7 bases short, with 7 bases between. The length of the CDR3 is 13 residues. The germline gives CDR1 SGHTA, CDR2 FQGNSA. The CDR3 here is CASSLVGVGELFF. The CDR3 DNA reads as TGTGCCAGCAGCTTAGTCGGCGTCGGGGAGCTGTTTTTT.

This chain uses TRBV5-1 with TRBJ1-1, with TRBD1 matching 12 bases. Unmatched junction bases numbered 8, after V lost 4 bases and J lost 1 base. Germline-derived CDR1 and CDR2 are SGHRS and YFSETQ. The CDR3 length is 17 residues. DNA for the CDR3: TGCGCCAGCAGCGCCGGGACAGGGGGCTTCTCGAACACTGAAGCTTTCTTT. It specifies CASSAGTGGFSNTEAFF.

This clonotype was observed many times. V is TRBV10-3 and J is TRBJ2-7, with TRBD1 as a possible D gene (6 bases). Trimming removed 4 bases at V and 1 base at J, with 8 bases between. The CDR3 sequence is 13 residues long. The germline CDR1 and CDR2 sequences are ENHRY and SYGVKD. CDR3 in DNA: TGTGCCATCAGTGTTCAGGGGTCCTACGAGCAGTACTTC. This gives the protein CAISVQGSYEQYF.

The J gene is TRBJ2-3, the V gene TRBV29-1, with a tentative D call TRBD2 (5 bases). V lost 7 bases, J lost 5 bases, and 13 bases lay in between. Germline CDR1 and CDR2: SQVTM and ANQGSEA. This CDR3 spans 12 amino acids. CDR3 residues: CSAEGLRDTQYF. In DNA, the CDR3 is TGCAGCGCCGAGGGTTTGAGAGATACGCAGTATTTT.

This clonotype was picked up many times. The chain combines TRBV7-2 with TRBJ1-1, with D maybe TRBD1 (6 bases). The length of the CDR3 is 13 residues. CDR1 is SGHTA and CDR2 is FQGNSA in the germline V gene. Between the trimmed V and J ends, which lost 1 base and 3 bases, there was a span of 6 bases. This CDR3 is CASSLEGDTEAFF. CDR3 nucleotides: TGTGCCAGCAGCTTAGAGGGGGACACTGAAGCTTTCTTT.

This clonotype came up a few times. The chain carries TRBV10-3 and TRBJ2-5, with 7 bases identical to TRBD1. Germline CDR1 ENHRY, CDR2 SYGVKD. This CDR3 contains 14 residues. The ends lost 3 bases at V and 5 bases at J; junction bases unmatched: 6. The CDR3 here is CAISEGGGGETQYF. The DNA for the CDR3 is TGTGCCATCAGTGAAGGGGGCGGCGGGGAGACCCAGTACTTC.

This clonotype came up a few times. At one boundary the junction diverges from the germline segment, which might be a read error. The chain has TRBV7-2 and TRBJ2-2, with a tentative D call TRBD1 (5 bases). The CDR3 has 13 amino acids. The V gene's germline CDR1 is SGHTA and CDR2 FQGNSA. The CDR3 loop is CASRLRGGGELFF. CDR3 DNA: TGTGCCAGCCGCTTAAGGGGTGGCGGGGAGCTGTTTTTT.

This clonotype has a count of ten or more. This chain joins TRBV18 and TRBJ2-5; the D is unclear. Looked up from germline, CDR1 is KGHSH and CDR2 is LQKENI. This CDR3 is built from 16 residues. Trimming took off 3 bases at V and 0 bases at J, with 14 bases between the two ends. The CDR3 region is CASSPINRVNQETQYF. The CDR3 DNA follows: TGTGCCAGCTCACCTATAAACCGGGTAAACCAAGAGACCCAGTACTTC. Drawing the rest from reference TRBV18 and TRBJ2-5, the complete variable domain is NAGVMQNPRHLVRRRGQEARLRCSPMKGHSHVYWYRQLPEEGLKFMVYLQKENIIDESGMPKERFSAEFPKEGPSILRIQQVVRGDSAAYFCASSPINRVNQETQYFGPGTRLLVL.

At least ten counts were recorded for this clonotype. This sequence joins TRBV7-8 and TRBJ1-1; D not resolved. V was trimmed by 0 bases and J by 9 bases, leaving 8 bases between them. There are 12 residues in the CDR3. In germline, CDR1 is SGHVS, CDR2 FQNEAQ. This CDR3 is CASSLADGKAFF. In nucleotides, the CDR3 is TGTGCCAGCAGCTTAGCTGATGGTAAAGCTTTCTTT.

This clonotype showed up many times. This sequence joins TRBV19 and TRBJ1-5; 9 bases are a match to TRBD1. This CDR3 has 15 residues. Trimming removed 6 bases from V and 3 bases from J; junction bases left unmatched: 6. The V gene's germline CDR1 is LNHDA and CDR2 SQIVND (reference sequence). The chain's CDR3 is CASRDRGAPNQPQHF. CDR3 DNA: TGTGCCAGTAGGGACAGGGGCGCACCCAATCAGCCCCAGCATTTT.

The chain employs TRBV25-1 and TRBJ2-1, with D unresolved. Trimming stripped 1 base from V and 8 bases from J, with 6 bases between. The CDR3 spans 12 residues. Per germline, CDR1 MGHDK and CDR2 SYGVNS. The CDR3 sequence is CASSELVDEQFF. Written as DNA, the CDR3 is TGTGCCAGCAGTGAATTAGTCGATGAGCAGTTCTTC.

This clonotype showed up many times. The gene calls are TRBV7-2 and TRBJ2-3, with D hard to call. The CDR3 is 14 amino acids. Trimming shortened V by 5 bases and J by 4 bases, and 13 bases separated the two germline ends. Germline V lookup: CDR1 SGHTA, CDR2 FQGNSA. Written as DNA, the CDR3 is TGTGCCAGCAGCCCAGACCCCTCCTCAGATACGCAGTATTTT. Protein sequence: CASSPDPSSDTQYF.

The table lists this clonotype with many counts. The chain couples TRBV24-1 to TRBJ2-2; perhaps TRBD2 as D (5 bases). Deletions cut 1 base from V and 9 bases from J, with 11 bases between. The length of the CDR3 is 14 residues. Germline V gene data show CDR1 as KGHDR and CDR2 as SFDVKD. The CDR3 DNA is TGTGCCACCAGTGATTTACGGACTGGCCGGGAGCTGTTTTTT. Protein sequence: CATSDLRTGRELFF.

This clonotype was observed at least ten times. CDR3: CASSPGHKISNQPQHF. In nucleotides, the CDR3 is TGTGCCAGCAGCCCCGGACACAAGATAAGCAATCAGCCCCAGCATTTT. The chain combines TRBV7-2 with TRBJ1-5; tentatively, D is TRBD1 (5 bases). This CDR3 has 16 residues. Trimming removed 5 bases from V and 1 base from J, with 15 bases in between. Germline CDR1 SGHTA, CDR2 FQGNSA.

This clonotype was counted between two and nine times. The chain combines TRBV7-6 with TRBJ2-1, with D perhaps being TRBD1 or TRBD2 (5 bases each). Looked up from germline, CDR1 is SGHVS and CDR2 is FNYEAQ. The CDR3 extends over 16 amino acids. The V end was cut by 5 bases, the J end by 7 bases, with 21 bases between. CDR3 loop: CASSPRDGLRLNEQFF. Here the CDR3 DNA reads TGTGCCAGCAGCCCCCGGGACGGACTCCGACTAAATGAGCAGTTCTTC.

J is TRBJ2-5 and V is TRBV7-2; a possible D gene is TRBD2 (6 bases). The CDR3 is made up of 14 amino acids. Trimming stripped 4 bases from V and 2 bases from J, with 11 bases between. Germline CDR1 reads SGHTA; CDR2 reads FQGNSA. CDR3 DNA sequence: TGTGCCAGCAGCTGGGGTGGGGGGCAAGAGACCCAGTACTTC. Translating it yields CASSWGGGQETQYF.

This clonotype was counted many times. The V gene is TRBV7-2, the J gene TRBJ2-7; 10 nucleotides line up with TRBD2. Per the germline V gene, CDR1 is SGHTA and CDR2 is FQGNSA. Germline trimming cut 5 bases from V and 2 bases from J; bases unmatched to any gene: 12. This CDR3 spans 17 amino acids. The CDR3 DNA is TGTGCCAGCAGCCAAAGGACTAGCGGAAATCGAGCCTACGAGCAGTACTTC. Translation gives CASSQRTSGNRAYEQYF.

This clonotype was detected ten times or more. The chain employs TRBV7-8 and TRBJ2-2, with TRBD2 matching over 8 bases. The germline V gene has CDR1 SGHVS and CDR2 FQNEAQ. This CDR3 is built from 17 residues. V trimming: 5 bases; J trimming: 2 bases; junction bases outside the gene matches: 10. The CDR3 coding sequence is TGTGCCAGCAGCCCTCAGGGAACTAGCGGAAACACCGGGGAGCTGTTTTTT. This encodes CASSPQGTSGNTGELFF.

This clonotype was counted between two and nine times. The CDR3 is CASRGWVGAFF. CDR3 nucleotide sequence: TGTGCCAGCCGGGGATGGGTCGGGGCTTTCTTT. The V and J genes are TRBV25-1 and TRBJ1-1, with D uncertain. Germline V lookup: CDR1 MGHDK, CDR2 SYGVNS. The CDR3 totals 11 residues. Deletions cut 8 bases from V and 11 bases from J, with 15 bases between.

This clonotype has a count of ten or more. V usage is TRBV7-2 and J usage is TRBJ1-2; D is undetermined. V shed 2 bases and J shed 8 bases, with 12 bases lying between them. The CDR3 is 13 residues long. Germline CDR1 and CDR2: SGHTA and FQGNSA. The CDR3 loop is CASSLSEKYGYTF. The CDR3, as DNA: TGTGCCAGCAGCTTAAGTGAGAAGTACGGCTACACCTTC.

This rearrangement joins TRBV19 to TRBJ1-2; D call uncertain. CDR1 and CDR2 from the germline V gene are LNHDA and SQIVND (reference sequence). The CDR3 runs to 14 residues. Trimming stripped 3 bases from V and 8 bases from J, with 16 bases between. The CDR3 reads CASSMSTGSNGYTF. The CDR3 bases are TGTGCCAGTAGTATGTCGACGGGATCTAACGGCTACACCTTC.

In its sample, this clonotype was seen many times. The V and J genes are TRBV5-1 and TRBJ2-1; D tentatively fits TRBD1 or TRBD2 (5 bases each). Per the germline V gene, CDR1 is SGHRS and CDR2 is YFSETQ. The CDR3 length is 15 residues. Trimming removed 3 bases at V and 5 bases at J, with 15 bases between. The CDR3 DNA sequence: TGCGCCAGCAGCTGGGGCGGCGGGCCTGACAATGAGCAGTTCTTC. It translates to CASSWGGGPDNEQFF. The complete variable domain, with remaining parts taken from reference TRBV5-1 and TRBJ2-1, reads KAGVTQTPRYLIKTRGQQVTLSCSPISGHRSVSWYQQTPGQGLQFLFEYFSETQRNKGNFPGRFSGRQFSNSRSEMNVSTLELGDSALYLCASSWGGGPDNEQFFGPGTRLTVL.